The 13 T cell receptor beta chains reported below all come from one sample, sequenced in a study of read filtering for tumor transcriptome and immune sequencing. Molecular barcoded adaptors covering alpha/delta and beta/gamma chains were used on roughly 400 ng RNA. TCRdb analysed the reads with MiXCR anew, one entry per CDR3 protein. The sample includes about 86,000 distinct CDR3 sequences, 9% to 15% seen only once; the top ten take around 14%. The material sequenced was a population of CD138-negative cells sorted from bone marrow. The receptors originated from a donor at least 40 years old with multiple myeloma.

This clonotype appeared a few times. A much larger clone differs from this one at a single base, so this may be a read error. This chain uses TRBV20-1 with TRBJ2-7; tentatively, D is TRBD1 or TRBD2 (5 bases each). Germline CDR1 reads DFQATT; CDR2 reads SNEGSKA (reference sequence). The CDR3 sequence is 14 residues long. The CDR3 reads CSAPGTARSYERYF. DNA of the CDR3: TGCAGTGCTCCCGGGACGGCTCGTTCCTACGAGCGGTACTTC.

There are many counts of this clonotype. The rearrangement uses TRBV14 and TRBJ2-1, with a tentative D call TRBD2 (6 bases). The V end lost 1 base, the J end lost 3 bases, and 16 bases lay between the germline ends. Germline CDR1 reads SGHDN; CDR2 reads FVKESK. The CDR3 totals 17 residues. In DNA, the CDR3 is TGTGCCAGCAGCCAAGGGCGGGACGCACACCTCTACAATGAGCAGTTCTTC. Translating it yields CASSQGRDAHLYNEQFF.

CDR3 amino acids: CASALGVLTEAFF. As DNA, the CDR3 is TGTGCCAGCGCCCTCGGAGTGCTCACTGAAGCTTTCTTT. The chain has TRBV12-3 or TRBV12-4 and TRBJ1-1; D remains unclear. V lost 8 bases and J lost 4, with 14 bases in between. The CDR3 loop spans 13 amino acids.

Many counts were recorded for this clonotype. The chain employs TRBV28 and TRBJ1-1, with unresolved D. The CDR3 spans 13 residues. The V end was cut by 3 bases, the J end by 1 base, with 6 bases between. Germline V gene data show CDR1 as MDHEN and CDR2 as SYDVKM. The CDR3 loop reads CASSFVKNTEAFF. The CDR3, as DNA: TGTGCCAGCAGTTTTGTTAAGAACACTGAAGCTTTCTTT. Combining the CDR3 with reference TRBV28 and TRBJ1-1 gives the whole variable domain DVKVTQSSRYLVKRTGEKVFLECVQDMDHENMFWYRQDPGLGLRLIYFSYDVKMKEKGDIPEGYSVSREKKERFSLILESASTNQTSMYLCASSFVKNTEAFFGQGTRLTVV.

This clonotype was seen just once. The CDR3 coding sequence is TGTGCCAGCAGCCCGGGACTAGTGGGGGATACGCAGTATTTT. The encoded protein is CASSPGLVGDTQYF. This sequence joins TRBV7-8 and TRBJ2-3, with TRBD2 matching 8 bases. V lost 5 bases and J lost 6; bases outside the gene matches: 7. There are 14 residues in the CDR3. CDR1 and CDR2 from the germline V gene are SGHVS and FQNEAQ. The full variable domain, with the rest looked up from reference TRBV7-8 and TRBJ2-3, is GAGVSQSPRYKVAKRGQDVALRCDPISGHVSLFWYQQALGQGPEFLTYFQNEAQLDKSGLPSDRFFAERPEGSVSTLKIQRTQQEDSAVYLCASSPGLVGDTQYFGPGTRLTVL.

This clonotype was seen repeatedly, ten times or more. V and J are TRBV2 and TRBJ1-5; TRBD1 matches at 7 bases. V trimming: 6 bases; J trimming: 7 bases; junction bases outside the gene matches: 12. CDR1 is SNHLY, CDR2 FYNNEI, per germline. The CDR3 loop spans 15 amino acids. This CDR3 reads CASRLNRGFEQPQHF. The CDR3 DNA follows: TGTGCCAGCAGACTTAACAGGGGTTTCGAACAGCCCCAGCATTTT.

This clonotype was detected ten times or more. The chain links TRBV5-1 to TRBJ2-3; D ambiguous. CDR1 SGHRS and CDR2 YFSETQ come from the germline V gene. The CDR3 extends over 14 amino acids. V was pared by 4 bases and J by 3 bases, with 12 bases between. CDR3 protein: CASSLLLETDTQYF. As DNA, the CDR3 is TGCGCCAGCAGCCTCCTTTTGGAGACAGATACGCAGTATTTT.

This clonotype was detected only once. This chain joins TRBV29-1 and TRBJ2-1; D is unclear. The CDR3 length is 11 residues. The V and J ends lost 7 bases and 4 bases respectively, with 8 bases between them. The V gene's germline CDR1 is SQVTM and CDR2 ANQGSEA. The CDR3 sequence is CSDRKYNEQFF. The CDR3, as DNA: TGCAGCGACCGGAAGTACAATGAGCAGTTCTTC.

The gene calls are TRBV6-2 or TRBV6-3 and TRBJ2-5; D remains ambiguous. Germline V lookup: CDR1 MNHEY, CDR2 SVGEGT. The CDR3 runs 13 residues. With 5 bases removed from V and 5 bases from J, the gap between germline ends came to 12 bases. DNA for the CDR3: TGTGCCAGCAGTCCGGCGGTGAGGGAGACCCAGTACTTC. Residues: CASSPAVRETQYF.

This clonotype was counted many times. The chain recombines TRBV7-9 with TRBJ2-7, with a tentative D call TRBD2 (5 bases). The CDR3 runs to 16 residues. Germline V lookup: CDR1 SEHNR, CDR2 FQNEAQ (reference sequence). V lost 1 base, J lost 3 bases, and 16 bases lay in between. CDR3 protein: CASSLGTIARGYEQYF. The CDR3 nucleotides are TGTGCCAGCAGCTTAGGAACGATAGCCCGGGGCTACGAGCAGTACTTC.

The table lists this clonotype with many counts. The chain joins TRBV5-5 to TRBJ1-4; no firm D call. V lost 0 bases, J lost 4 bases, and 7 bases lay in between. The germline V gene has CDR1 SGHKS and CDR2 YYEKEE (reference sequence). There are 14 residues in the CDR3. CDR3 DNA: TGTGCCAGCAGCTTGGGGCCGATTAATGAAAAACTGTTTTTT. It specifies CASSLGPINEKLFF.

This chain connects TRBV28 to TRBJ2-2, with 10 nucleotides matching TRBD1. The V gene's germline CDR1 is MDHEN and CDR2 SYDVKM. The CDR3 is 17 residues long. J was trimmed by 6 bases and V by 6 bases; bases with no gene match: 13. The CDR3 DNA is TGTGCCAGCAGGCCGACGGGACAGGGGACGACGGCCGGGGAGCTGTTTTTT. It translates to CASRPTGQGTTAGELFF. Variable domain in full (rest from reference TRBV28 and TRBJ2-2): DVKVTQSSRYLVKRTGEKVFLECVQDMDHENMFWYRQDPGLGLRLIYFSYDVKMKEKGDIPEGYSVSREKKERFSLILESASTNQTSMYLCASRPTGQGTTAGELFFGEGSRLTVL.

This clonotype was seen only a few times. In DNA form, the CDR3 reads TGTGCCTGGAGTGTAGGAGGGGGGTACACTGAAGCTTTCTTT. Translation gives CAWSVGGGYTEAFF. This sequence joins TRBV30 and TRBJ1-1, with a possible D match to TRBD1 (6 bases). The germline gives CDR1 GTSNPN, CDR2 SVGIG (reference sequence). The CDR3 runs 14 residues. V lost 0 bases, J lost 3 bases, and 11 bases lay in between. Looking up the rest from reference TRBV30 and TRBJ1-1 gives the full variable domain: SQTIHQWPATLVQPVGSPLSLECTVEGTSNPNLYWYRQAAGRGLQLLFYSVGIGQISSEVPQNLSASRPQDRQFILSSKKLLLSDSGFYLCAWSVGGGYTEAFFGQGTRLTVV.